This entry features one TCR beta chain sequence. The antigen remains undetermined. PCR was performed using 60 Vbeta and 13 Jbeta primers. Here immunoSEQ multiplex PCR was the method, and the copy in TCRdb shows in-frame clones only, minus some. The sample consists of roughly 160,000 clones, about 80% of them appearing once. V was shortened by 3 bases and J by 4 bases, with 19 bases between the two germline ends. The CDR3 has 16 residues. Germline CDR1 and CDR2: SGHNT and YYREEE (reference sequence). The data originate from a study of cytomegalovirus exposure and HLA in healthy donors. Study information: Findings of an earlier analysis included roughly 110 million unique TCR beta sequences from roughly 200 million T cells. Findings and caveats of the study: Later analysis placed DRB1 highest and HLA-C lowest in TCR association rates, which differed by HLA locus. An analysis that was carried out later associated 17,000 or so TCR beta sequences with HLA alleles at 0.05 false discovery rate.

Material for sequencing was PBMCs. The receptor comes from a woman between 50 and 59 years old in good health and CMV-seronegative. V usage is TRBV5-4 and J usage is TRBJ1-2; tentative D call: TRBD1 (6 bases). CDR3 region: CASSSNHGGGPYGYTF. CDR3 nucleotide sequence: TGTGCCAGCAGCTCCAATCACGGGGGGGGGCCCTATGGCTACACCTTC.